This T cell receptor beta chain emerged from a study of CD8+CD57+ T cells in acquired aplastic anemia. The study, taken as a whole, reports: Common to patients and controls were twenty-nine CD8+ CDR3 sequences. Significance was not reached for CD8+ Simpson's diversity between patients and controls.

This clonotype appeared a few times. Its matching antigen is unknown. Individuals selected for sequencing had exhibited CD8+CD57+ cell expansion on flow cytometry. Each patient had severe acquired aplastic anemia. Patients were therapy-naive when their blood was sampled. Investigators profiled TCR beta VDJ and CDR3 from genomic DNA template. Each CDR3 protein is one row after TCRdb ran MiXCR on the reads. The data show approximately 180,000 distinct CDR3 sequences, around 63% seen once. The V gene's germline CDR1 is DFQATT and CDR2 SNEGSKA (reference sequence). The CDR3 runs 15 residues. V was pared by 1 base and J by 1 base, with 13 bases between.

The sequence was collected from a human donor with aplastic anemia. The specimen was sorted CD4+, CD8+, or CD8+CD57+ T cells (not recorded which) from PBMCs. The rearrangement joins TRBV20-1 to TRBJ1-1, with a weak D call TRBD1 (5 bases). The CDR3 coding sequence is TGCAGTGCTAGAGGGACACTAAACGGGAACACTGAAGCTTTCTTT. This encodes CSARGTLNGNTEAFF.